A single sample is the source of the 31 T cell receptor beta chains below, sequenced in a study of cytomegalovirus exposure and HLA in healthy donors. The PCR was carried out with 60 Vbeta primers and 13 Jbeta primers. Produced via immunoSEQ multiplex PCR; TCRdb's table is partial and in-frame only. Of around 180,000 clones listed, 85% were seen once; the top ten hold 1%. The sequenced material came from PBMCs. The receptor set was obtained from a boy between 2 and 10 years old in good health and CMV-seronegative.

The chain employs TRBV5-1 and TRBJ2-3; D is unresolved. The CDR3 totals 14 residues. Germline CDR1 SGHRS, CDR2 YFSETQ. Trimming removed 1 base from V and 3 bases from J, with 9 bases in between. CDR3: CASSLSMTTDTQYF. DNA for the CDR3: TGCGCCAGCAGCTTGTCGATGACTACAGATACGCAGTATTTT.

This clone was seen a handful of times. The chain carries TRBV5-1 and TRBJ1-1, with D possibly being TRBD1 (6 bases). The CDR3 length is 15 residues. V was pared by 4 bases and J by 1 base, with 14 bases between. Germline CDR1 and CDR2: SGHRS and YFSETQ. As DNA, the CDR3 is TGCGCCAGCAGCCTTAGGGGGGGAAAGAACACTGAAGCTTTCTTT. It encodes CASSLRGGKNTEAFF.

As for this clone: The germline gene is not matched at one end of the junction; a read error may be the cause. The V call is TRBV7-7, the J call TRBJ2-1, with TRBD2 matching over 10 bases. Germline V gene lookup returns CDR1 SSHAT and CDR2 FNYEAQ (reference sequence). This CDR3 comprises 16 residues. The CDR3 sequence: CASSPYTSGINNEQFF. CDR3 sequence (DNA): TGTGCTAGCAGCCCTTATACTAGCGGGATAAACAATGAGCAGTTCTTC.

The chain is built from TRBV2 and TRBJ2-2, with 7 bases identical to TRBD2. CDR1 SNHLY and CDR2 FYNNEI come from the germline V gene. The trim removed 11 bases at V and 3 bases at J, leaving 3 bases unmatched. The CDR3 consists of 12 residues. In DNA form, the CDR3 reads TGTGCCTCTCGGGGGGACACCGGGGAGCTGTTTTTT. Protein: CASRGDTGELFF.

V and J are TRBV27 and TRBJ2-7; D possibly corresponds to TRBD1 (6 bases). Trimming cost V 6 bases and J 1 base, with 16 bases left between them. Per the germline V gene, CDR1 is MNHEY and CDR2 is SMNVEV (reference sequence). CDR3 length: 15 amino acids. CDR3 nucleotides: TGTGCCAGCAGCATACAGGGTCCCTATTCCTACGAGCAGTACTTC. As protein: CASSIQGPYSYEQYF.

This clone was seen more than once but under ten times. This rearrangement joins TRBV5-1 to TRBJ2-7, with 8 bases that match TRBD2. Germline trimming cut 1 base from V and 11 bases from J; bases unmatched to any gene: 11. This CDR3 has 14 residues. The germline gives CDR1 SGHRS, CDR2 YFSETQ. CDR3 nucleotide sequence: TGCGCCAGCAGCTTGAACGGGAGGGCCGGTGAGGAGTACTTC. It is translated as CASSLNGRAGEEYF.

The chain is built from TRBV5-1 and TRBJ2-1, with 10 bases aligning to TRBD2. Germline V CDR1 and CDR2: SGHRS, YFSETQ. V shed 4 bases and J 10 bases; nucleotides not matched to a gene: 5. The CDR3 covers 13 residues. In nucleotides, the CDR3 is TGCGCCAGCAGCCTCGGACTAGCGGACGAGCAGTTCTTC. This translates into CASSLGLADEQFF. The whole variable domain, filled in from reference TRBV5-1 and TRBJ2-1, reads KAGVTQTPRYLIKTRGQQVTLSCSPISGHRSVSWYQQTPGQGLQFLFEYFSETQRNKGNFPGRFSGRQFSNSRSEMNVSTLELGDSALYLCASSLGLADEQFFGPGTRLTVL.

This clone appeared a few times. CDR3: CATSAGNTEAFF. DNA for the CDR3: TGTGCCACCAGCGCAGGGAACACTGAAGCTTTCTTT. The chain uses TRBV15 and TRBJ1-1, with unresolved D. The CDR3 covers 12 residues. The V end lost 5 bases, the J end lost 1 base, and 5 bases lay between the germline ends. Per germline, CDR1 LNHNV and CDR2 YYDKDF (reference sequence).

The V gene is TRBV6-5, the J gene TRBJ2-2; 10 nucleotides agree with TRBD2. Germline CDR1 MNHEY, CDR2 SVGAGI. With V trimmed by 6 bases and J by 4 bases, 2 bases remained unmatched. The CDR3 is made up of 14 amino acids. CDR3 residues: CASRLAGSTGELFF. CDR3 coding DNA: TGTGCCAGCAGACTAGCGGGAAGCACCGGGGAGCTGTTTTTT.

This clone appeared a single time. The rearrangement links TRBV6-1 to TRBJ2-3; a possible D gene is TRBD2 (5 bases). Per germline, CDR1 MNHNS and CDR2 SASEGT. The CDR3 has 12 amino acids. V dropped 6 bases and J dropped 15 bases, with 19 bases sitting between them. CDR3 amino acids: CASSDVLTREYF. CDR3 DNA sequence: TGTGCCAGCAGCGACGTCTTAACCCGGGAATATTTT.

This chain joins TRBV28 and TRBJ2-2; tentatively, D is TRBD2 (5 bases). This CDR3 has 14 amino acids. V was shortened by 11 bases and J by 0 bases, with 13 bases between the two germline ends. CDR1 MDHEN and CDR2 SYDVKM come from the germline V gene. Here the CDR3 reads CAVRELANTGELFF. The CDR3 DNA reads TGTGCCGTAAGGGAGCTTGCGAACACCGGGGAGCTGTTTTTT.

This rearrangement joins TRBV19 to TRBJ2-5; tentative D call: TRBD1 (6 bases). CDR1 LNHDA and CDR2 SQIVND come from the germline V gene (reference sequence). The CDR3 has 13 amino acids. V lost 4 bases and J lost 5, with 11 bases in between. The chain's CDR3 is CASSRDRSETQYF. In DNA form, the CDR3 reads TGTGCCAGTAGTAGAGACAGGTCCGAGACCCAGTACTTC.

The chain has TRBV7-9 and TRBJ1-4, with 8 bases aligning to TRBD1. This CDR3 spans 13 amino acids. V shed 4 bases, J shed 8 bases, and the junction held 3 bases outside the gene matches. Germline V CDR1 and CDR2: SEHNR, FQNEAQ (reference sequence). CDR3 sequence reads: CASSWGQEEKLFF. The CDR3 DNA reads TGTGCCAGCAGCTGGGGACAGGAGGAAAAACTGTTTTTT. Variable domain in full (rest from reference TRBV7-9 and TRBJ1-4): DTGVSQNPRHKITKRGQNVTFRCDPISEHNRLYWYRQTLGQGPEFLTYFQNEAQLEKSRLLSDRFSAERPKGSFSTLEIQRTEQGDSAMYLCASSWGQEEKLFFGSGTQLSVL.

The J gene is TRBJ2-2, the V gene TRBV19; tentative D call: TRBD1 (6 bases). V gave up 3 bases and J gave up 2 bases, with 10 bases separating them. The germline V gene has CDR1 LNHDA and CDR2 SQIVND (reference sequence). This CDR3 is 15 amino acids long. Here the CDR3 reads CASSIGTTNTGELFF. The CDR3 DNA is TGTGCCAGTAGTATCGGGACAACAAACACCGGGGAGCTGTTTTTT.

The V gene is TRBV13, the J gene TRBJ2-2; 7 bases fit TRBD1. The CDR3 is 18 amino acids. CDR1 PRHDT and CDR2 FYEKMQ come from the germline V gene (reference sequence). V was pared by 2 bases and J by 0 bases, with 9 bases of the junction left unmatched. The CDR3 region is CASSLTGTDTPNTGELFF. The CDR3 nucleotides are TGTGCCAGCAGCTTAACCGGGACAGATACCCCGAACACCGGGGAGCTGTTTTTT.

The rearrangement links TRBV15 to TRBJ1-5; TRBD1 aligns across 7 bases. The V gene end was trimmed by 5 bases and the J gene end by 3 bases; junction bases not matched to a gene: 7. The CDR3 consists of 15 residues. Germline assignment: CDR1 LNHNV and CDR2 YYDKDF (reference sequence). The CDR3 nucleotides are TGTGCCACCAGCCCTCGGGACAGTGACAATCAGCCCCAGCATTTT. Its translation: CATSPRDSDNQPQHF. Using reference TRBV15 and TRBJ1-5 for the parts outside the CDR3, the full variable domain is DAMVIQNPRYQVTQFGKPVTLSCSQTLNHNVMYWYQQKSSQAPKLLFHYYDKDFNNEADTPDNFQSRRPNTSFCFLDIRSPGLGDTAMYLCATSPRDSDNQPQHFGDGTRLSIL.

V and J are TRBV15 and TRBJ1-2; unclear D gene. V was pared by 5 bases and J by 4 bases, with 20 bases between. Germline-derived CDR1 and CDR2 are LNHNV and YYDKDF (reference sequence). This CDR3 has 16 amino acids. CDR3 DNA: TGTGCCACCAGCGACACCCCCGCCCGCAGCTCCTATGGCTACACCTTC. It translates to CATSDTPARSSYGYTF.

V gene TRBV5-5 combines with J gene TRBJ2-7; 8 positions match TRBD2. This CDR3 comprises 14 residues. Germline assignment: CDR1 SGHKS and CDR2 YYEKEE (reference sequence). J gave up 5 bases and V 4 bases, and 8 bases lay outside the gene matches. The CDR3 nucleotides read TGTGCCAGCAGCCTTCGGACTAGCTGGAACGAGCAGTACGTC. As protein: CASSLRTSWNEQYV.

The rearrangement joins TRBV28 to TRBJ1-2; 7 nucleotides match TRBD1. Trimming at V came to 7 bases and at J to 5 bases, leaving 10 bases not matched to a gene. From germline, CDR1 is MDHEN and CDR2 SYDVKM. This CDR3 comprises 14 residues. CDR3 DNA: TGTGCCAGCATCGCGCAGGGGGAAGGTTATGGCTACACCTTC. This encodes CASIAQGEGYGYTF.

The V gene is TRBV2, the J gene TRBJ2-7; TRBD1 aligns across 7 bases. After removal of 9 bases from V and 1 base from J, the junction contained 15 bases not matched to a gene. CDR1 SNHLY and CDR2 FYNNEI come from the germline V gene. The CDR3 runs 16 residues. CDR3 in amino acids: CASAHPGQRSSYEQYV. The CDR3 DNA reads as TGTGCCAGTGCCCACCCGGGACAGCGATCTTCCTACGAGCAGTACGTC.

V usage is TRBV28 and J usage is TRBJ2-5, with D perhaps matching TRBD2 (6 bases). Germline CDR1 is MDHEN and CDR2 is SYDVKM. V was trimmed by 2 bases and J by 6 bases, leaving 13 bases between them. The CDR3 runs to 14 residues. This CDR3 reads CASSLRDLKKTQYF. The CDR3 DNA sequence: TGTGCCAGCAGTTTACGGGACTTAAAGAAGACCCAGTACTTC.

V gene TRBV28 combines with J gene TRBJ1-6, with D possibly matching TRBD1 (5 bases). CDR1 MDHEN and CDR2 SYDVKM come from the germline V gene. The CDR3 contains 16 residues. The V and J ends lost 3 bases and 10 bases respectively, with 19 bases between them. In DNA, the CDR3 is TGTGCCAGCAGTTTTGGGTTGGGGGGGGGTGGCTCACCCCTCCACTTT. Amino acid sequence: CASSFGLGGGGSPLHF.

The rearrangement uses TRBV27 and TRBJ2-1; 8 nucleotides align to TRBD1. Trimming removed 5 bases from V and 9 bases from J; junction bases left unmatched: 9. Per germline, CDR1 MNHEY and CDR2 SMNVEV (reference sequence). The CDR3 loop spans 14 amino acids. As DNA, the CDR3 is TGTGCCAGCAGTCACGGGACAGGCATCGGTGAGCAGTTCTTC. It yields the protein CASSHGTGIGEQFF.

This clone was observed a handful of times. The CDR3 DNA reads as TGTGCCAGCAGCCCAAGACCGTCAGGGGGCCCAAATTCACCCCTCCACTTT. Translating it yields CASSPRPSGGPNSPLHF. The gene calls are TRBV4-2 and TRBJ1-6; TRBD1 aligns across 8 bases. The CDR3 covers 17 residues. Germline-derived CDR1 and CDR2 are LGHNA and YNFKEQ. Trimming cost V 4 bases and J 7 bases; bases outside gene matches: 12.

CDR3: CASSLIAGSYEQYF. The CDR3 DNA is TGTGCCAGTAGTCTCATAGCGGGATCCTACGAGCAGTACTTC. This chain uses TRBV19 with TRBJ2-7, with TRBD2 identical over 8 bases. There are 14 residues in the CDR3. The trim removed 5 bases at V and 1 base at J, leaving 4 bases unmatched. Germline V gives CDR1 LNHDA, CDR2 SQIVND (reference sequence).

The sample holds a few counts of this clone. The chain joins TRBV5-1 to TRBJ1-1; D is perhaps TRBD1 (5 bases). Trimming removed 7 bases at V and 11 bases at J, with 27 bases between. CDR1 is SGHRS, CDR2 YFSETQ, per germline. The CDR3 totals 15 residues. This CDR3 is CASAYKGLDPLEAFF. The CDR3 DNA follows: TGCGCCAGCGCGTATAAGGGGCTCGACCCACTTGAGGCTTTCTTT. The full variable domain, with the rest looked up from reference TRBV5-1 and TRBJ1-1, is KAGVTQTPRYLIKTRGQQVTLSCSPISGHRSVSWYQQTPGQGLQFLFEYFSETQRNKGNFPGRFSGRQFSNSRSEMNVSTLELGDSALYLCASAYKGLDPLEAFFGQGTRLTVV.

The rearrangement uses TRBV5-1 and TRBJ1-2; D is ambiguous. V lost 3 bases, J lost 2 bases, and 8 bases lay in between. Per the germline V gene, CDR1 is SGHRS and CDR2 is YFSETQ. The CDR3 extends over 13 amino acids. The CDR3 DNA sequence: TGCGCCAGCAGCTCCGGGAGGAACTATGGCTACACCTTC. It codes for CASSSGRNYGYTF.

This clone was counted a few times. The CDR3 region has the DNA TGCAGCGTTTTAGCGGGGGCCTTGGCTACGCAGTATTTT. It codes for CSVLAGALATQYF. The gene calls are TRBV29-1 and TRBJ2-3; 9 positions agree with TRBD2. The CDR3 runs 13 residues. V was clipped by 5 bases and J by 8 bases; unmatched bases: 8. Germline CDR1 and CDR2: SQVTM and ANQGSEA.

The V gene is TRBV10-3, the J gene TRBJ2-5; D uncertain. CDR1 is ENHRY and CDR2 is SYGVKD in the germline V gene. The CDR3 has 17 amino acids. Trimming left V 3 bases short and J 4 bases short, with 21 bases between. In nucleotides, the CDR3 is TGTGCCATCAGTGACCCCGGAGACCTCCTAAACTCAGAGACCCAGTACTTC. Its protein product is CAISDPGDLLNSETQYF.

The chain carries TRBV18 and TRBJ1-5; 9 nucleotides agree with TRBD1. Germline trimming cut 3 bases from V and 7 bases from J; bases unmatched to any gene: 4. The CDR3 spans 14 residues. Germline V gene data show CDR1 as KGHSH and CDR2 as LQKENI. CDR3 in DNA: TGTGCCAGCTCACCGGACAGGGGCGGCCAGCCCCAGCATTTT. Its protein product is CASSPDRGGQPQHF.

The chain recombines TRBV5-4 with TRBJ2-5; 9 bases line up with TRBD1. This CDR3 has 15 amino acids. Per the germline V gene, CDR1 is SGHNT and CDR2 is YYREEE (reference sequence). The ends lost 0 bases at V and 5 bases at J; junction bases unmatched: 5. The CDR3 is CASSLVGQGKETQYF. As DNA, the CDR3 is TGTGCCAGCAGCTTGGTGGGACAGGGTAAGGAGACCCAGTACTTC.